What follows describes a single T cell receptor (beta chain). The target antigen is unknown. This entry belongs to a study of shared clonotypes between healthy human individuals. Study outcomes and limitations: The donor pool, a small one, limited the genetic and exposure-history diversity represented.

Data came from immunoSEQ multiplex PCR; TCRdb stores just in-frame clones and leaves some out. The sample lists about 2.3 million clones; more than 80% were seen once. Sequencing used naive CD4+ T cells from PBMCs. As for subset: CD45RA+ positively selected. The clonotype comes from a man between 18 and 29 years old in good health. Some clones in this sample may be carry-over from other donors' samples.

As DNA, the CDR3 is TGCGCCAGCAGCCAAGAGCTCCGGGAGACATACGAGCAGTACTTC. Its protein is CASSQELRETYEQYF. The chain is built from TRBV4-3 and TRBJ2-7, with a tentative D call TRBD2 (6 bases). CDR3 size: 15 residues. Deletions cut 0 bases from V and 4 bases from J, with 13 bases between. Germline CDR1 is LGHNA and CDR2 is YSLEER.